One sample yielded the 7 T cell receptor beta chains listed below, sequenced in a study of T-cell reconstitution after alpha-beta-depleted transplantation in children (dated by TCRdb to between 2015 and 2016). The treatment or condition label for this specimen denotes: allogeneic hematopoietic cell transplantation with graft depleted of TCRalphabeta T cells and CD19 B cells. To prepare the library, PCR was applied. Sequencing relied on an Illumina HiSeq 2500. TCR libraries were prepared with molecular barcoding, using unique molecular identifiers to normalize TCRbeta repertoire quantification. The public reads were quality trimmed at Q25 with fastp and then assembled into clones with MiXCR by TCRdb, keeping productive beta chains. When rows share a CDR3 protein, they turn into one entry using the most common DNA and genes. This sample lists some 290,000 distinct CDR3 sequences; over 20% were detected once. The ten largest clones take up approximately 11% of the sample.

Sequencing was performed on PBMCs, mostly from graft donor cells, taken 180 days after TCRalphabeta/CD19-depleted stem cell transplant. Every receptor here comes from a male patient under 18 who had a stem cell transplant for acute lymphoblastic leukemia, so the T cells may come from the graft donor.

This clonotype was detected once. This chain uses TRBV12-3 or TRBV12-4 with TRBJ2-2; 8 bases line up with TRBD1. This CDR3 has 15 amino acids. V lost 6 bases and J lost 7; bases outside the gene matches: 10. The CDR3 DNA is TGTGCCAGCAGCCGCGGGACAGGCCCGGGCGGGGAGCTGTTTTTT. Amino acids: CASSRGTGPGGELFF.

This CDR3 is CASSQRQGNEQFF. CDR3 DNA sequence: TGTGCCAGCAGCCAACGACAGGGTAATGAGCAGTTCTTC. V and J are TRBV7-9 and TRBJ2-1, with TRBD1 identical over 7 bases. The CDR3 is made up of 13 amino acids. V shed 5 bases, J shed 7 bases, and the junction held 5 bases outside the gene matches. CDR1 and CDR2 (germline): SEHNR, FQNEAQ (reference sequence).

This clonotype was detected a few times. The chain carries TRBV5-1 and TRBJ1-2; D perhaps matches TRBD1 (6 bases). The germline V and J ends were trimmed by 1 base and 7 bases, with 17 bases remaining between them. This CDR3 has 15 residues. CDR1 and CDR2 from the germline V gene are SGHRS and YFSETQ. This chain's CDR3 is CASSLFGGAWSGYTF. The CDR3 bases are TGCGCCAGCAGCTTGTTCGGGGGCGCTTGGAGTGGCTACACCTTC.

The CDR3 protein is CASSQFPSMNEQYF. In DNA form, the CDR3 reads TGCGCCAGCAGCCAATTCCCTAGCATGAACGAGCAGTACTTC. This sequence joins TRBV4-1 and TRBJ2-7; perhaps TRBD2 as D (5 bases). Trimming removed 2 bases from V and 5 bases from J, with 13 bases in between. This CDR3 has 14 residues. Germline V gives CDR1 MGHRA, CDR2 YSYEKL.

This clonotype was detected a few times. This chain uses TRBV4-1 with TRBJ2-2; D possibly corresponds to TRBD2 (6 bases). Germline values: CDR1 MGHRA, CDR2 YSYEKL. Trimming took off 1 base at V and 6 bases at J, with 24 bases between the two ends. This CDR3 is 19 amino acids long. The CDR3 loop is CASSQVRRPWQTRPGELFF. In DNA, the CDR3 is TGCGCCAGCAGCCAAGTCCGACGCCCGTGGCAGACTAGACCCGGGGAGCTGTTTTTT.

This clonotype was recorded many times. The CDR3: CASSWGQGWYEQYF. The CDR3 coding sequence is TGCGCCAGCAGCTGGGGACAGGGCTGGTACGAGCAGTACTTC. The chain couples TRBV5-1 to TRBJ2-7; 9 nucleotides align to TRBD1. The CDR3 runs to 14 residues. Per germline, CDR1 SGHRS and CDR2 YFSETQ. The junction had 5 bases not matched to a gene; V was cut back by 3 bases and J by 4 bases.

The chain uses TRBV11-1 and TRBJ2-1; 10 bases are shared with TRBD2. This CDR3 is built from 18 residues. The V segment lost 3 bases and the J segment 3 bases; nucleotides outside the gene matches: 11. Germline values: CDR1 SGHAT, CDR2 FQDESV (reference sequence). CDR3 nucleotides: TGTGCCAGCAGCTTCCCCCCAGCGGGAGGGCCCATCTACAATGAGCAGTTCTTC. Amino acids: CASSFPPAGGPIYNEQFF.